Reported below is one T cell receptor (beta chain). The source of the sample is a study of OX40 agonist ivuxolimab in advanced cancers. This table comes from immunoSEQ multiplex PCR, and its TCRdb copy is limited to in-frame clones, with some not included. The sample shows about 64,000 clones, about 80% of them seen only once. The sequence was collected from an adult with an advanced solid tumor such as melanoma, head and neck, liver or kidney cancer. This specimen consisted of CD4+ or CD8+ T cells sorted from blood, obtained in a trial of the OX40 agonist ivuxolimab.

The CDR3: CASSYAGRAANYGYTF. The CDR3 region has the DNA TGTGCCAGCAGTTACGCCGGCAGGGCCGCTAACTATGGCTACACCTTC. The chain employs TRBV6-5 and TRBJ1-2, with a possible D match to TRBD1 (5 bases). CDR1 and CDR2 from the germline V gene are MNHEY and SVGAGI. This CDR3 has 16 residues. V lost 2 bases and J lost 0, with 13 bases in between.